Each of the 23 T cell receptor beta chains below was sequenced from the same sample in a study of cytomegalovirus exposure and HLA in healthy donors. Primers included in the PCR were 60 Vbeta and 13 Jbeta primers. Libraries were prepared by immunoSEQ multiplex PCR; TCRdb keeps only in-frame clonotypes and omits some of them. The sample carries around 150,000 clones, less than 90% recorded once. The material sequenced was PBMCs. The origin of the receptors is a man aged 50 or older in good health and CMV-seropositive.

The chain uses TRBV14 and TRBJ2-5; TRBD1 might be the D (6 bases). The CDR3 runs to 15 residues. From germline, CDR1 is SGHDN and CDR2 FVKESK. Trimming pared 4 bases from V and 5 bases from J, leaving 17 bases between. The CDR3 reads CASSRQVPTRETQYF. The CDR3 DNA reads as TGTGCCAGCAGCCGACAGGTCCCGACGAGGGAGACCCAGTACTTC.

The chain recombines TRBV2 with TRBJ2-2; 7 positions match TRBD1. Germline CDR1 and CDR2: SNHLY and FYNNEI. Trimming at V came to 6 bases and at J to 6 bases, leaving 4 bases not matched to a gene. The CDR3 covers 13 residues. This CDR3 reads CASSFTGAGELFF. The CDR3 DNA reads TGTGCCAGCAGCTTCACAGGGGCCGGGGAGCTGTTTTTT.

Of note for this clone: The germline gene is not matched at one end of the junction; a read error may be the cause. The chain employs TRBV4-1 and TRBJ2-3, with 9 nucleotides matching TRBD1. This CDR3 spans 17 amino acids. Germline assignment: CDR1 MGHRA and CDR2 YSYEKL. The CDR3 here is CASSRQQGDRVTGTQYF. The DNA for the CDR3 is TGCGCCAGCAGCCGTCAACAGGGGGACAGGGTTACAGGTACGCAGTATTTT.

This clone was counted between two and nine times. The chain combines TRBV28 with TRBJ1-2, with 9 positions matching TRBD1. With 8 bases clipped from V and 4 bases from J, the junction kept 8 bases outside the gene matches. Looked up from germline, CDR1 is MDHEN and CDR2 is SYDVKM. The CDR3 runs to 14 residues. For the CDR3, the DNA is TGTGCCAGCGGGACCCAGACAGGGGGCTATGGCTACACCTTC. Translation: CASGTQTGGYGYTF.

The CDR3 is CASRRVNSPLHF. The CDR3 DNA is TGTGCCAGCAGGCGGGTTAATTCACCCCTCCACTTT. The genes are TRBV28 and TRBJ1-6, with D unresolved. The CDR3 length is 12 residues. The germline gives CDR1 MDHEN, CDR2 SYDVKM. V dropped 6 bases and J dropped 6 bases, with 6 bases sitting between them.

V usage is TRBV7-9 and J usage is TRBJ2-6, with D maybe TRBD1 (7 bases). In germline, CDR1 is SEHNR, CDR2 FQNEAQ (reference sequence). The germline V and J ends were trimmed by 5 bases and 9 bases, with 20 bases remaining between them. This CDR3 contains 16 residues. The CDR3 region has the DNA TGTGCCAGCAGCCAGATAGCGGCGACAGGGCTCAACGTCCTGACTTTC. Its translation is CASSQIAATGLNVLTF.

The chain links TRBV6-1 to TRBJ2-7, with a tentative D call TRBD1 (6 bases). Trimming shortened V by 10 bases and J by 1 base, and 11 bases separated the two germline ends. The length of the CDR3 is 12 residues. Per the germline V gene, CDR1 is MNHNS and CDR2 is SASEGT. The CDR3 region has the DNA TGTGCCACGATCACAGGGTCCTACGAGCAGTACTTC. This translates into CATITGSYEQYF.

V gene TRBV7-9 combines with J gene TRBJ1-1; weak D call: TRBD1 (5 bases). V was pared by 7 bases and J by 2 bases, with 14 bases between. The germline V gene encodes CDR1 SEHNR and CDR2 FQNEAQ (reference sequence). The CDR3 sequence is 14 residues long. CDR3 coding DNA: TGTGCCAGCAACCCAACCGGGGGAAACACTGAAGCTTTCTTT. Translation gives CASNPTGGNTEAFF.

Only a few counts were recorded for this clone. V is TRBV9 and J is TRBJ1-6; D possibly corresponds to TRBD1 (5 bases). Trimming removed 4 bases at V and 9 bases at J, with 11 bases between. The length of the CDR3 is 13 residues. Germline CDR1 is SGDLS and CDR2 is YYNGEE. CDR3 nucleotide sequence: TGTGCCAGCAGCTCTCAGGGTGGTTCACCCCTCCACTTT. As protein: CASSSQGGSPLHF.

The chain uses TRBV30 and TRBJ1-2, with 9 nucleotides matching TRBD1. V shed 5 bases and J 8 bases; nucleotides not matched to a gene: 6. Germline V lookup: CDR1 GTSNPN, CDR2 SVGIG (reference sequence). The CDR3 runs 12 residues. The CDR3 region is CAWDYRGQGYTF. The CDR3 nucleotides are TGTGCCTGGGACTACAGGGGGCAAGGCTACACCTTC.

The chain couples TRBV5-1 to TRBJ2-7, with 11 positions matching TRBD2. The germline V gene encodes CDR1 SGHRS and CDR2 YFSETQ. The CDR3 sequence is 16 residues long. V trimming: 4 bases; J trimming: 4 bases; junction bases outside the gene matches: 10. CDR3 region: CASSDLGTSGRYEQYF. The CDR3 nucleotides are TGCGCCAGCAGCGACCTTGGGACTAGCGGAAGGTACGAGCAGTACTTC.

The genes are TRBV28 and TRBJ1-4; D perhaps matches TRBD1 (6 bases). The germline V gene encodes CDR1 MDHEN and CDR2 SYDVKM. The CDR3 length is 14 residues. Between the trimmed V and J ends, which lost 5 bases and 2 bases, there was a span of 9 bases. CDR3 DNA sequence: TGTGCCAGCAGTGGGGGGGCGACTAATGAAAAACTGTTTTTT. This encodes CASSGGATNEKLFF.

The chain carries TRBV13 and TRBJ1-1; no clear D. Per the germline V gene, CDR1 is PRHDT and CDR2 is FYEKMQ (reference sequence). The V end was cut by 0 bases, the J end by 5 bases, with 13 bases between. This CDR3 region has 15 residues. The CDR3 DNA sequence: TGTGCCAGCAGCTTAGGTAGGCGGCCGAGGACTGAAGCTTTCTTT. It codes for CASSLGRRPRTEAFF.

The V and J genes are TRBV5-1 and TRBJ1-4; TRBD1 might be the D (6 bases). Per the germline V gene, CDR1 is SGHRS and CDR2 is YFSETQ. Trimming took 4 bases from V and 4 from J, leaving 17 bases between them. This CDR3 comprises 16 residues. The CDR3: CASSVTGFGINEKLFF. The CDR3 DNA sequence: TGCGCCAGCAGCGTCACAGGGTTCGGCATTAATGAAAAACTGTTTTTT.

The chain couples TRBV2 to TRBJ2-7; D call uncertain. From germline, CDR1 is SNHLY and CDR2 FYNNEI. V was clipped by 4 bases and J by 1 base, with 8 bases between them. The CDR3 length is 13 residues. The CDR3 sequence is CASSVTQSYEQYF. CDR3 DNA sequence: TGTGCCAGCAGTGTAACACAGTCCTACGAGCAGTACTTC.

Here the CDR3 DNA reads TGTGCCAGCAGTACGACAGGGCCCTACGAGCAGTACTTC. Protein product: CASSTTGPYEQYF. The rearrangement joins TRBV21-1 to TRBJ2-7; the table's D call, TRBD1, has no DNA check behind it. TRBV21-1 is marked as a pseudogene. This CDR3 is built from 13 residues.

This chain connects TRBV2 to TRBJ1-5; D is perhaps TRBD1 (6 bases). Germline-derived CDR1 and CDR2 are SNHLY and FYNNEI. Trimming left V 6 bases short and J 0 bases short, with 18 bases between. The CDR3 consists of 17 residues. The CDR3 DNA is TGTGCCAGCAGCTATTCAACAGGGTGGAATAGCAATCAGCCCCAGCATTTT. Its protein is CASSYSTGWNSNQPQHF.

The chain has TRBV5-1 and TRBJ1-4; tentatively, D is TRBD1 (6 bases). Per the germline V gene, CDR1 is SGHRS and CDR2 is YFSETQ. This CDR3 contains 13 residues. The germline V and J ends were trimmed by 4 bases and 5 bases, with 9 bases remaining between them. CDR3 amino acids: CASSRTANEKLFF. DNA of the CDR3: TGCGCCAGCAGCCGGACAGCGAATGAAAAACTGTTTTTT.

This clone was recorded only once. The rearrangement joins TRBV14 to TRBJ2-5; 9 nucleotides match TRBD1. Germline assignment: CDR1 SGHDN and CDR2 FVKESK. This CDR3 has 16 residues. Unmatched junction bases numbered 10, after V lost 3 bases and J lost 5 bases. The CDR3: CASSQLRDRDSETQYF. CDR3 bases: TGTGCCAGCAGCCAGCTCCGGGACAGGGATTCCGAGACCCAGTACTTC.

The chain couples TRBV4-3 to TRBJ1-3, with D unresolved. The CDR3 is made up of 18 amino acids. The germline V gene has CDR1 LGHNA and CDR2 YSLEER. V dropped 0 bases and J dropped 0 bases, with 15 bases sitting between them. This CDR3 reads CASSQDLAGSHSGNTIYF. The CDR3 DNA sequence: TGCGCCAGCAGCCAAGACTTAGCGGGCAGCCACTCTGGAAACACCATATATTTT.

The gene calls are TRBV5-4 and TRBJ2-2, with 7 bases that match TRBD2. Trimming at V came to 0 bases and at J to 6 bases, leaving 5 bases not matched to a gene. Germline V gene data show CDR1 as SGHNT and CDR2 as YYREEE (reference sequence). This CDR3 is 15 amino acids long. CDR3 DNA sequence: TGTGCCAGCAGCTTGGGAGGGAGGGCCCCCGGGGAGCTGTTTTTT. This gives the protein CASSLGGRAPGELFF. The complete variable domain, with remaining parts taken from reference TRBV5-4 and TRBJ2-2, reads ETGVTQSPTHLIKTRGQQVTLRCSSQSGHNTVSWYQQALGQGPQFIFQYYREEENGRGNFPPRFSGLQFPNYSSELNVNALELDDSALYLCASSLGGRAPGELFFGEGSRLTVL.

The chain recombines TRBV11-2 with TRBJ2-1; 10 bases line up with TRBD1. CDR1 is SGHAT, CDR2 FQNNGV, per germline. With 6 bases clipped from V and 7 bases from J, the junction kept 9 bases outside the gene matches. The CDR3 loop spans 15 amino acids. CDR3 sequence reads: CASRLDRGRGNEQFF. CDR3 bases: TGTGCCAGCAGACTAGACAGGGGGCGAGGGAATGAGCAGTTCTTC. The whole variable domain, filled in from reference TRBV11-2 and TRBJ2-1, reads EAGVAQSPRYKIIEKRQSVAFWCNPISGHATLYWYQQILGQGPKLLIQFQNNGVVDDSQLPKDRFSAERLKGVDSTLKIQPAKLEDSAVYLCASRLDRGRGNEQFFGPGTRLTVL.

The chain links TRBV18 to TRBJ2-5, with 7 nucleotides matching TRBD1. J was trimmed by 2 bases and V by 3 bases; bases with no gene match: 3. Germline-derived CDR1 and CDR2 are KGHSH and LQKENI. CDR3 length: 14 residues. This chain's CDR3 is CASSPVTGQETQYF. As DNA, the CDR3 is TGTGCCAGCTCACCCGTGACAGGGCAAGAGACCCAGTACTTC. Full variable domain (rest looked up from reference TRBV18 and TRBJ2-5): NAGVMQNPRHLVRRRGQEARLRCSPMKGHSHVYWYRQLPEEGLKFMVYLQKENIIDESGMPKERFSAEFPKEGPSILRIQQVVRGDSAAYFCASSPVTGQETQYFGPGTRLLVL.